Listed below are T cell receptor beta chains from one sample, sequenced in a study of blood T cells in healthy people across ages. TCRdb re-analysed the 5' RACE reads in MiXCR, keeping a single row per CDR3 protein. This table has some 1.7 million distinct CDR3 sequences, 28% appearing once. The material sequenced was blood. The origin of the receptors is a woman between 25 and 40 years old in good health. CDR3s include the opening cysteine and the closing phenylalanine or tryptophan. A D gene is named only where the DNA matches it firmly. Only some rows state a clone size, as once, few, many or a class for expanded clones.

V gene,clone size,D gene,J gene,CDR3 DNA,CDR3 protein
TRBV10-3,NA,TRBD2,TRBJ2-2,TGTGCCATTGCGAAGGGACTAGAAGGGCCCGGGGAGCTGTTTTTT,CAIAKGLEGPGELFF
TRBV9,many,NA,TRBJ1-5,TGTGCCAGCAGCGTAGCAGGGGGCAATCAGCCCCAGCATTTT,CASSVAGGNQPQHF
TRBV6-5,once,NA,TRBJ1-6,TGTGCCAGCACGAGGGGTTATAATTCACCCCTCCACTTT,CASTRGYNSPLHF
TRBV7-2,NA,TRBD2,TRBJ2-7,TGTGCCAGTAGCCCAGGGACTAGCGGAAGGACCTACGAGCAGTACTTC,CASSPGTSGRTYEQYF
TRBV5-1,few,TRBD2,TRBJ2-1,TGCGCCAGCAGCTTGGACCTAGCGGGGGTCACGCGGTTCTTC,CASSLDLAGVTRFF
TRBV5-1,many,TRBD2,TRBJ2-5,TGCGCCAGCAGCTTCGGTCCAGCGGGGGAGCAAGAGACCCAGTACTTC,CASSFGPAGEQETQYF
TRBV24-1,NA,NA,TRBJ1-2,TGTGCCACCAGTGATTCGGTGGGGAACGGCTACACCTTC,CATSDSVGNGYTF
TRBV15,few,TRBD2,TRBJ2-2,TGTGCCACCAGCAGAGATCGGGAGGGAAGCGGGGAGCTGTTTTTT,CATSRDREGSGELFF
TRBV2,NA,NA,TRBJ1-1,TGTGCCAGCAGTGAAAGGGGTGAGGGACGCACTGAAGCTTTCTTT,CASSERGEGRTEAFF
TRBV10-3,NA,NA,TRBJ1-2,TGTGCCATCAGTGAGCCTCAGGTCGGTGGCTACACCTTC,CAISEPQVGGYTF
TRBV3-1,NA,NA,TRBJ1-2,TGTGCCAGCAGCCAAGAGGAAGGCTACACCTTC,CASSQEEGYTF
TRBV5-1,NA,TRBD1,TRBJ1-4,TGCGCCAGCAGCCAGACAGGGGCCTGGGGTAATGAAAAACTGTTTTTT,CASSQTGAWGNEKLFF
TRBV20-1,NA,NA,TRBJ1-5,TGCAGTGCTTCCATCATGGGTCAGCCCCAGCATTTT,CSASIMGQPQHF
TRBV29-1,many,NA,TRBJ1-2,TGCAGCGTGGACAGCTACTATGGCTACACCTTC,CSVDSYYGYTF
TRBV20-1,NA,TRBD2,TRBJ2-5,TGCAGTGCTATCTTCTCGGGACTAGCGGGGGGGCCGCAGACCCAGTACTTC,CSAIFSGLAGGPQTQYF
TRBV6-1,many,NA,TRBJ2-3,TGTGCCAGCAGCCCCCGAGAGGATACGCAGTATTTT,CASSPREDTQYF
TRBV9,few,TRBD2,TRBJ2-1,TGTGCCAGCAGCGTAGGCGGGGGGGCTGGGTATGAGCAGTTCTTC,CASSVGGGAGYEQFF
TRBV18,few,TRBD1,TRBJ1-4,TGTGCCAGCTCAGCGAGAACGGGACAGGGTGAAAAACTGTTTTTT,CASSARTGQGEKLFF
TRBV20-1,few,NA,TRBJ2-5,TGCAGTGCTAGGACTAACCAAGAGACCCAGTACTTC,CSARTNQETQYF
TRBV20-1,NA,NA,TRBJ1-4,TGCAGTGCACCTCGGGAAGGCACGACTAATGAAAAACTGTTTTTT,CSAPREGTTNEKLFF
TRBV12-3/TRBV12-4,NA,NA,TRBJ2-1,TGTGCCAGCAGCCCCCTCGGGGCGGGAGAGCAGTTCTTC,CASSPLGAGEQFF
TRBV6-5,many,NA,TRBJ2-7,TGTGCCAGCAGTCACACAGACTCCTACGAGCAGTACTTC,CASSHTDSYEQYF
TRBV5-1,NA,NA,TRBJ2-5,TGCGCCAGCAGTCAGGAGGGGGATCAGCAACAAGAGACCCAGTACTTC,CASSQEGDQQQETQYF
TRBV7-2,few,NA,TRBJ2-7,TGTGCCAGCAGCTTAGTGACACAGGGCGACGAGCAGTACTTC,CASSLVTQGDEQYF
TRBV2,NA,NA,TRBJ1-1,TGTGCCAGCAGCCCTCCTGGGCGAACGAACACTGAAGCTTTCTTT,CASSPPGRTNTEAFF
TRBV18,NA,NA,TRBJ2-1,TGTGCCAGCTCACCCTTAGGGGGGTCTGACAATGAGCAGTTCTTC,CASSPLGGSDNEQFF
TRBV12-3/TRBV12-4,NA,NA,TRBJ2-7,TGTGCCAGCAGTTGGACCGGGACACTGGTTGACGAGCAGTACTTC,CASSWTGTLVDEQYF
TRBV7-8,NA,NA,TRBJ2-1,TGTGCCAGCAGCTTAGCTATATGGGATGAGCAGTTCTTC,CASSLAIWDEQFF
TRBV2,many,NA,TRBJ2-5,TGTGCCAGCAGTGAAGACTCTGCGGGCGCAGAGACCCAGTACTTC,CASSEDSAGAETQYF
TRBV2,NA,TRBD2,TRBJ2-3,TGTGCCAGCAGTTACAGCGGGACCCCCGATACGCAGTATTTT,CASSYSGTPDTQYF
TRBV18,NA,TRBD1,TRBJ2-5,TGTGCCAGCTCACCACGACAGGGTGAAGAGACCCAGTACTTC,CASSPRQGEETQYF